The following is a T cell receptor (beta chain) sequence with its context. Antigen: not known. The sample belongs to a study of cytomegalovirus exposure and HLA in healthy donors. Findings and limits, study-wide: A later analysis associated 15,000 or so TCR beta sequences with HLA alleles at a 0.05 false discovery rate. Sequencing had likely introduced a cluster of highly shared sequence variants as an artifact.

The PCR ran on 60 Vbeta and 13 Jbeta primers. Libraries were prepared by immunoSEQ multiplex PCR; TCRdb keeps only in-frame clonotypes and omits some of them. This sample has fewer than 250,000 clones, with about 90% found just once. The sample consisted of PBMCs. The source is a man aged 25-45 years in good health and CMV-seronegative.

The CDR3 sequence: CASRARGGAGTEAFF. Here the CDR3 DNA reads TGTGCCAGCAGGGCCCGAGGGGGGGCAGGTACTGAAGCTTTCTTT. This sequence joins TRBV25-1 and TRBJ1-1, with a tentative D call TRBD1 (6 bases). CDR3 size: 15 residues. The germline CDR1 and CDR2 sequences are MGHDK and SYGVNS. V was pared by 6 bases and J by 5 bases, with 19 bases between.